This is a list of T cell receptor beta chains from one sample in a study of shared clonotypes between healthy human individuals. Only in-frame clones appear in the TCRdb table, and some are missing; sequencing was by immunoSEQ multiplex PCR. The sample has more than 550,000 clones; around 92% are singletons. Sequencing was performed on naive CD8+ T cells sorted from blood. The source is a man aged 30 to 45 in good health. Both conserved end residues are part of each CDR3. A D gene is named only where the DNA matches it firmly. Size tells how often a clone was seen (once, few, many) or the class of an expanded clone, and some rows leave it out.

clone size | J gene | V gene | D gene | CDR3 DNA | CDR3 protein
once | TRBJ2-7 | TRBV11-2 | TRBD2 | TGTGCCAGCAGCTTAGGAGCTAGCGGGAGGTCGTTCTACGAGCAGTACTTC | CASSLGASGRSFYEQYF
. | TRBJ2-7 | TRBV21-1 | . | TGTGCCAGCAGCTGGGACAGGATCAGAGGTTACTACGAGCAGTACTTC | CASSWDRIRGYYEQYF
. | TRBJ2-5 | TRBV30 | . | TGTGCCTGGAGTGATTGGAGGGAAGAGACCCAGTACTTC | CAWSDWREETQYF
. | TRBJ1-6 | TRBV5-6 | TRBD1 | TGTGCCAGCAGCTTGGTGCTCGGGACAGAAGATAATTCACCCCTCCACTTT | CASSLVLGTEDNSPLHF
. | TRBJ2-2 | TRBV7-2 | . | TGTGCCAGCAGCTTATTTCCAGGCCGGGAGCTGTTTTTT | CASSLFPGRELFF
. | TRBJ2-5 | TRBV14 | TRBD2 | TGTGCCAGCAGCCAAACACTAGCGGGAGTCGGCGAGACCCAGTACTTC | CASSQTLAGVGETQYF
. | TRBJ2-7 | TRBV4-1 | TRBD1 | TGCGCCAGCAGCCCATGGGGACAGGGCTCCTACGAGCAGTACTTC | CASSPWGQGSYEQYF
. | TRBJ1-4 | TRBV7-8 | . | TGTGCCAGCAGCTTAGACCGCGAAGGGGGAAGAAATGAAAAACTGTTTTTT | CASSLDREGGRNEKLFF
. | TRBJ2-7 | TRBV6-6 | . | TGTGCCAGCAGTTACGGCGTGTACAGCTCCTACGAGCAGTACTTC | CASSYGVYSSYEQYF
. | TRBJ2-7 | TRBV7-8 | TRBD2 | TGTGCCAGCAGCCTCGGACTAGCGGGAGCCAACTACGAGCAGTACTTC | CASSLGLAGANYEQYF
. | TRBJ1-5 | TRBV4-1 | . | TGCGCCAGCAGCCAGGGACCCCTGGATCAGCCCCAGCATTTT | CASSQGPLDQPQHF
. | TRBJ2-5 | TRBV7-6 | . | TGTGCCAGCAGCCCCTCGGGCCAAGAGACCCAGTACTTC | CASSPSGQETQYF
. | TRBJ1-1 | TRBV28 | TRBD1 | TGTGCCAGCAGTCAGCCGGGACAGCCCACTGAAGCTTTCTTT | CASSQPGQPTEAFF
. | TRBJ2-1 | TRBV6-1 | TRBD1 | TGTGCCAGCAGTGTCTGGACCGGGACAGCCGAGAACAATGAGCAGTTCTTC | CASSVWTGTAENNEQFF
few | TRBJ2-7 | TRBV11-1 | TRBD1 | TGTGCCAGCAAAATGACAGGGCGGGCCTACGAGCAGTACTTC | CASKMTGRAYEQYF
. | TRBJ2-7 | TRBV11-2 | . | TGTGCCAGCACCTCCCTTGGCAGGCCCTACGAGCAGTACTTC | CASTSLGRPYEQYF
few | TRBJ1-2 | TRBV27 | . | TGTGCCAGCGCCTCAGGGAGTGGTTATGGCTACACCTTC | CASASGSGYGYTF
. | TRBJ2-2 | TRBV7-7 | . | TGTGCTAGCAGCTGGGGGGAGACCGGGGAGCTGTTTTTT | CASSWGETGELFF
. | TRBJ1-2 | TRBV2 | . | TGTGCCACCGGCGGCCGCGAAGCCTATGGCTACACCTTC | CATGGREAYGYTF
. | TRBJ2-1 | TRBV4-1 | TRBD2 | TGCGCCAGCAGCCAAGTCCCCACCGGGACTAGCGGACTCGGCGATGAGCAGTTCTTC | CASSQVPTGTSGLGDEQFF
once | TRBJ2-3 | TRBV9 | TRBD2 | TGTGCCAGCAGCGTAGGACTAGCGGGAGCGCTAGATACGCAGTATTTT | CASSVGLAGALDTQYF
. | TRBJ2-3 | TRBV27 | TRBD2 | TGTGCCAGCAGTCCCTCCGACAGGGGCGAGCGGGAGGGAGGCACAGATACGCAGTATTTT | CASSPSDRGEREGGTDTQYF
once | TRBJ2-7 | TRBV7-9 | TRBD2 | TGTGCCAGCAGAATAGCGGGAGGAGGCGAGCAGTACTTC | CASRIAGGGEQYF
. | TRBJ2-7 | TRBV5-6 | TRBD1 | TGTGCCAGCAGCTGGGGAGACAGGGAATGGGACGAGCAGTACTTC | CASSWGDREWDEQYF
. | TRBJ1-5 | TRBV5-1 | . | TGCGCCAGCAGCTCCGGGACGGGCAATCAGCCCCAGCATTTT | CASSSGTGNQPQHF
. | TRBJ1-5 | TRBV5-5 | . | TGTGCCAGCAGCTTGGCCGGGGGGGAAAGCAATCAGCCCCAGCATTTT | CASSLAGGESNQPQHF
once | TRBJ1-2 | TRBV7-9 | TRBD1 | TGTGCCAGCAGCCCAGGGGGCCCCTATGGCTACACCTTC | CASSPGGPYGYTF
. | TRBJ2-1 | TRBV7-9 | . | TGTGCCAGCAGGATCTCATTGGGGGGCTCCTACAATGAGCAGTTCTTC | CASRISLGGSYNEQFF
. | TRBJ1-2 | TRBV6-5 | . | TGTGCCAGCAGTTACTCAAATACAGGATTCTATGGCCACACCTTC | CASSYSNTGFYGHTF
once | TRBJ2-3 | TRBV11-2 | . | TGTGCCAGCAGCCAAGAACTCACTAGGAGAGATACGCAGTATTTT | CASSQELTRRDTQYF
. | TRBJ2-1 | TRBV29-1 | . | TGCAGCGTTAATCGCCAGCAGTTCTTC | CSVNRQQFF
. | TRBJ2-2 | TRBV27 | TRBD1 | TGTGCCAGCAGTTCCATCAAGGAGGGGACAGGGAACACCGGGGAGCTGTTTTTT | CASSSIKEGTGNTGELFF
. | TRBJ1-5 | TRBV6-5 | . | TGTGCCAGCAGTCCCACCGGCTTCAATCAGCCCCAGCATTTT | CASSPTGFNQPQHF
. | TRBJ2-1 | TRBV7-9 | . | TGTGCCAGCAGCCCGCGGCAGGGTAGAAGTGTCAATGAGCAGTTCTTC | CASSPRQGRSVNEQFF
. | TRBJ2-7 | TRBV10-1 | TRBD2 | TGCGCCAGCAGTGAGTCCGGGACTAACGAGCAGTACTTC | CASSESGTNEQYF
. | TRBJ2-5 | TRBV28 | . | TGTGCCAGCAGTTTAGGGATCCAAGAGACCCAGTACTTC | CASSLGIQETQYF
few | TRBJ2-7 | TRBV6-6 | TRBD1 | TGTGCCAGCAGTTACGGACGGACAGGGAGATACGAGCAGTACTTC | CASSYGRTGRYEQYF
. | TRBJ2-1 | TRBV11-2 | TRBD2 | TGTGCCTCCCAGGGTAGCGGGGGATACAATGAGCAGTTCTTC | CASQGSGGYNEQFF
once | TRBJ2-2 | TRBV6-5 | . | TGTGCCAGCAGTTACACGGGCACCGGGGAGCTGTTTTTT | CASSYTGTGELFF
. | TRBJ2-1 | TRBV9 | TRBD2 | TGTGCCAGCAGCGTAAGACTAGCGGGCCAGAATGAGCAGTTCTTC | CASSVRLAGQNEQFF
. | TRBJ2-1 | TRBV7-9 | . | TGTGCCAGCAGCCCATGGTCCCTAGCAAACTGGCCCAATGAGCAGTTCTTC | CASSPWSLANWPNEQFF
. | TRBJ2-7 | TRBV5-1 | TRBD2 | TGCGCCAGCAGCTTGCAGCTAGCGGGAGCGGAGCAGTACTTC | CASSLQLAGAEQYF
. | TRBJ2-2 | TRBV27 | . | TGTGCCAGCAGTTTCTTGGGGGGCAGGGGCATACACCCCGGGGAGCTGTTTTTT | CASSFLGGRGIHPGELFF
. | TRBJ1-5 | TRBV7-2 | . | TGTGCCAGCAGCTTAGGACAGGCGGCTCCCACGGATAGCAATCAGCCCCAGCATTTT | CASSLGQAAPTDSNQPQHF
. | TRBJ1-1 | TRBV7-8 | . | TGTGCCAGCAGCTTAGCCCTTCCAGGCCCAGGGAGGAACACTGAAGCTTTCTTT | CASSLALPGPGRNTEAFF
. | TRBJ2-3 | TRBV27 | . | TGTGCCAGCAGTTTAATGACGGGCCCCTGGACAGATACGCAGTATTTT | CASSLMTGPWTDTQYF
few | TRBJ2-7 | TRBV28 | . | TGTGCCAGCAGCGGAGGCCAGCAGTACTTC | CASSGGQQYF
. | TRBJ2-7 | TRBV5-5 | . | TGTGCCAGCAGCTTGGGTTCAGGGTTCTACGAGCAGTACTTC | CASSLGSGFYEQYF
. | TRBJ2-1 | TRBV19 | . | TGTGCCAGTAGTATAGGGCAGGGGTCCTACAATGAGCAGTTCTTC | CASSIGQGSYNEQFF
. | TRBJ2-1 | TRBV6-6 | . | TGTGCCAGCAGTTTATTGGGCCCTAACAATGAGCAGTTCTTC | CASSLLGPNNEQFF
. | TRBJ2-3 | TRBV2 | . | TGTGCCAGCAGTGTCCTAACAGATACGCAGTATTTT | CASSVLTDTQYF
. | TRBJ2-3 | TRBV4-1 | . | TGCGCCAGCAGCCAAGAGGCGGGGTCCATTCCTACGCAGTATTTT | CASSQEAGSIPTQYF
. | TRBJ2-1 | TRBV5-6 | . | TGTGCCAGCAGCTTGGGGGGAGACAGTGAGCAGTTCTTC | CASSLGGDSEQFF
. | TRBJ1-5 | TRBV27 | . | TGTGCCAGCAGTGCCCTTGCCGGGGATCCCAGGCAGCCCCAGCATTTT | CASSALAGDPRQPQHF
. | TRBJ2-1 | TRBV12-5 | . | TGTGCTAGTGGTAACCGCCCGGTCCAGGGGGGCAATGAGCAGTTCTTC | CASGNRPVQGGNEQFF
. | TRBJ2-7 | TRBV5-1 | TRBD1 | TGCGCCAGCAGCTATGGGACAGCCCCCAGCTACGAGCAGTACTTC | CASSYGTAPSYEQYF
. | TRBJ2-1 | TRBV6-1 | TRBD2 | TGTGCCAGCGTGGAGGGAGGGAGCTCCTACAATGAGCAGTTCTTC | CASVEGGSSYNEQFF
. | TRBJ2-3 | TRBV5-6 | TRBD1 | TGTGCCAGCAGCTTGGAGGGGACAGGGGAATATACAGATACGCAGTATTTT | CASSLEGTGEYTDTQYF
once | TRBJ2-5 | TRBV5-1 | TRBD2 | TGCGCCAGCAGCAGGAGACTAGCAGGGCAAGAGACCCAGTACTTC | CASSRRLAGQETQYF
. | TRBJ1-2 | TRBV7-2 | . | TGTGCCAGCAGCCCCGTGGGCCAGGCCGCGGTGGGCTACACCTTC | CASSPVGQAAVGYTF